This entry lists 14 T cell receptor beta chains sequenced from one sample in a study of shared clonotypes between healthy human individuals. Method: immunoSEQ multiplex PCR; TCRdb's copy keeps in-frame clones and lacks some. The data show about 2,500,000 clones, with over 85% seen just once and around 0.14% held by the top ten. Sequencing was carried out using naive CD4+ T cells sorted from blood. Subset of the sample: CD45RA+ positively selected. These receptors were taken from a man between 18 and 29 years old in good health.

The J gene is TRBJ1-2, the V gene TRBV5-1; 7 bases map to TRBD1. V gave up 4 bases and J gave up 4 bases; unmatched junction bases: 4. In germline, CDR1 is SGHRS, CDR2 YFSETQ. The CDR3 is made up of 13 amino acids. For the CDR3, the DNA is TGCGCCAGCAGCGTGGCAGGGGGCTATGGCTACACCTTC. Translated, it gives CASSVAGGYGYTF.

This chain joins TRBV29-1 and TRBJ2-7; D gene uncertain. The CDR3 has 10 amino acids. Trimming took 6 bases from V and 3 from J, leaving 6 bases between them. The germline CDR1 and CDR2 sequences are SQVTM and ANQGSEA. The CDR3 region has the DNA TGCAGCGTCCATATCTACGAGCAGTACTTC. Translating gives CSVHIYEQYF.

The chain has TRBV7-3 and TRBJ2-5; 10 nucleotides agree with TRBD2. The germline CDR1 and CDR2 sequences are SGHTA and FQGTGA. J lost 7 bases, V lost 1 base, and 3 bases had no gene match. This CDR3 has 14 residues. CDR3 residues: CASSLKPSGGTQYF. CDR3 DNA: TGTGCCAGCAGCTTAAAGCCTAGCGGGGGGACCCAGTACTTC.

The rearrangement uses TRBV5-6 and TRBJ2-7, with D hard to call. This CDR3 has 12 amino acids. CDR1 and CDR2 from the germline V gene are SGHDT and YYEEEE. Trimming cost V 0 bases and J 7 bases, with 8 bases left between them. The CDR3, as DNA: TGTGCCAGCAGCTTGGACAGTTCAGAGCAGTACTTC. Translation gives CASSLDSSEQYF.

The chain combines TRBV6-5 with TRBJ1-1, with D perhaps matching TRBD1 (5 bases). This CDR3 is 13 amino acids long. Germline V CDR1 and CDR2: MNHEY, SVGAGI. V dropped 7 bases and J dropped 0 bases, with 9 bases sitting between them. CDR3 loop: CASMKGLNTEAFF. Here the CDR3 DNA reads TGTGCCAGCATGAAGGGACTGAACACTGAAGCTTTCTTT.

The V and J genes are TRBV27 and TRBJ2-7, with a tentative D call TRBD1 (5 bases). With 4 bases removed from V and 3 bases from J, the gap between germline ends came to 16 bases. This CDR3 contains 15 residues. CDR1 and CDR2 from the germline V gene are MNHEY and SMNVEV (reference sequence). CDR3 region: CASSWAAGKLYEQYF. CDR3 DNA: TGTGCCAGCAGTTGGGCGGCAGGGAAGCTCTACGAGCAGTACTTC.

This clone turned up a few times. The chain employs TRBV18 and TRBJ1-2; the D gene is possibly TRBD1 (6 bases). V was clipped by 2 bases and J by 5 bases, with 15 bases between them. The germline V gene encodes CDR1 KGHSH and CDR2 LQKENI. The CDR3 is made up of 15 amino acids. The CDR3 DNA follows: TGTGCCAGCTCACCATCTACAGGGACGCGGTATGGCTACACCTTC. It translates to CASSPSTGTRYGYTF.

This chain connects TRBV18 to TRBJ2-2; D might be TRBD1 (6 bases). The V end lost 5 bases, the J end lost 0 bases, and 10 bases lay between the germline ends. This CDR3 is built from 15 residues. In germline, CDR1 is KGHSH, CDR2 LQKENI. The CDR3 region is CASSGGTTNTGELFF. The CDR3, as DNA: TGTGCCAGCTCAGGGGGCACAACGAACACCGGGGAGCTGTTTTTT.

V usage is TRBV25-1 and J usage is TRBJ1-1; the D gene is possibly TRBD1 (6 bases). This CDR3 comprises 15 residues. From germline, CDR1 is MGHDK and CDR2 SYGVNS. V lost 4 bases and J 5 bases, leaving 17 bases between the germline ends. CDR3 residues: CASSADRPRGTEAFF. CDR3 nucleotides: TGTGCCAGCAGTGCCGACAGGCCCCGGGGGACTGAAGCTTTCTTT.

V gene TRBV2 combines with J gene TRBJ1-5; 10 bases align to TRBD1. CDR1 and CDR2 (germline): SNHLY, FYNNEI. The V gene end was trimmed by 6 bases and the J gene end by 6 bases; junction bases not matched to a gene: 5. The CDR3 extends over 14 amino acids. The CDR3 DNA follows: TGTGCCAGCAGCCCGGACAGGGGGACTCAGCCCCAGCATTTT. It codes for CASSPDRGTQPQHF.

The CDR3 spells CASSLFLNTGELFF. The DNA of the CDR3 is TGTGCCAGCAGCTTATTTTTGAACACCGGGGAGCTGTTTTTT. The genes are TRBV11-2 and TRBJ2-2; no reliable D call. The CDR3 sequence is 14 residues long. Germline loops: CDR1 SGHAT, CDR2 FQNNGV. V was cut by 2 bases and J by 1 base, with 5 bases left in between.

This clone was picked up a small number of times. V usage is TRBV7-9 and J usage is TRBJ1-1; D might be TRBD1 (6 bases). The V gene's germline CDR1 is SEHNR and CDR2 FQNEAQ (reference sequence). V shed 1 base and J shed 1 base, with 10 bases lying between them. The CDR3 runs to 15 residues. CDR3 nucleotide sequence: TGTGCCAGCAGCTTAGAAGGGGGAGCGAACACTGAAGCTTTCTTT. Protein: CASSLEGGANTEAFF.

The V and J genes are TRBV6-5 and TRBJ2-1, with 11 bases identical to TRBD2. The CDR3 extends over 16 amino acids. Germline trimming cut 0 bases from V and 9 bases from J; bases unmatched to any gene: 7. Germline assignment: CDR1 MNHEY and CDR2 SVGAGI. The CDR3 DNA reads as TGTGCCAGCAGTTACTCCCTAGCGGGGGGCACGGGTGAGCAGTTCTTC. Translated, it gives CASSYSLAGGTGEQFF.

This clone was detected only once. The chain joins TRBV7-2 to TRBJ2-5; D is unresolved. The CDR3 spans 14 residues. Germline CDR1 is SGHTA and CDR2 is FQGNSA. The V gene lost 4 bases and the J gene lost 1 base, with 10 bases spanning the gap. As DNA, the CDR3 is TGTGCCAGCAGCTCATACGGATTCCAAGAGACCCAGTACTTC. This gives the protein CASSSYGFQETQYF.